This passage covers 16 T cell receptor beta chains from one sample sequenced in a study of cytomegalovirus exposure and HLA in healthy donors. Generated by immunoSEQ multiplex PCR, the TCRdb table keeps only in-frame clones and is missing some. The table shows around 300,000 clones, with roughly 90% occurring only once. Sequencing was done on a sample of PBMCs. All receptors come from a woman aged 18-29 years in good health and CMV-seronegative.

The CDR3 nucleotides read TGTGCCAGCAGTGAATGGGTCCGGGACACTAATTCACCCCTCCACTTT. Its translation is CASSEWVRDTNSPLHF. The gene calls are TRBV6-1 and TRBJ1-6; tentatively, D is TRBD1 (6 bases). Germline V lookup: CDR1 MNHNS, CDR2 SASEGT. V lost 2 bases, J lost 6 bases, and 14 bases lay in between. The CDR3 runs to 16 residues.

The chain joins TRBV18 to TRBJ2-7; D is perhaps TRBD2 (5 bases). V was trimmed by 2 bases and J by 3 bases, leaving 23 bases between them. The CDR3 extends over 18 amino acids. Germline CDR1 is KGHSH and CDR2 is LQKENI. This CDR3 reads CASSPGWFGVSIFYEQYF. For the CDR3, the DNA is TGTGCCAGCTCACCAGGGTGGTTCGGGGTTAGCATCTTCTACGAGCAGTACTTC.

The gene calls are TRBV19 and TRBJ1-2; 9 nucleotides line up with TRBD1. Germline values: CDR1 LNHDA, CDR2 SQIVND (reference sequence). The J segment lost 6 bases and the V segment lost 8 bases, leaving 10 bases of the junction unmatched. This CDR3 is built from 14 residues. CDR3 in amino acids: CASQDRGRRDGYTF. The CDR3 bases are TGTGCCAGTCAGGACAGGGGAAGGAGAGATGGCTACACCTTC. Full variable domain (rest looked up from reference TRBV19 and TRBJ1-2): DGGITQSPKYLFRKEGQNVTLSCEQNLNHDAMYWYRQDPGQGLRLIYYSQIVNDFQKGDIAEGYSVSREKKESFPLTVTSAQKNPTAFYLCASQDRGRRDGYTFGSGTRLTVV.

The chain uses TRBV7-6 and TRBJ2-1; D unclear. V was shortened by 0 bases and J by 7 bases, with 13 bases between the two germline ends. This CDR3 comprises 15 residues. Germline loops: CDR1 SGHVS, CDR2 FNYEAQ. The CDR3 region has the DNA TGTGCCAGCAGCTTAGCGGTGGCTACCGGGAATGAGCAGTTCTTC. Its protein product is CASSLAVATGNEQFF.

The chain couples TRBV19 to TRBJ2-1, with 9 bases that match TRBD2. This CDR3 is built from 16 residues. The V and J ends lost 0 bases and 4 bases, in that order; junction bases with no gene match: 4. Germline V gives CDR1 LNHDA, CDR2 SQIVND (reference sequence). The CDR3 spells CASSIDGGRGYNEQFF. The DNA for the CDR3 is TGTGCCAGTAGTATAGACGGCGGGAGGGGGTACAATGAGCAGTTCTTC.

As concerns this clone: A junction end diverges from the germline sequence, so it may reflect a read error. The gene calls are TRBV5-1 and TRBJ1-2, with 7 bases fitting TRBD1. The CDR3 is made up of 13 amino acids. CDR1 is SGHRS and CDR2 is YFSETQ in the germline V gene. DNA of the CDR3: TGCGCCAGCCGCTTTTGGGACAGTGATGGCTACACCTTC. Amino acids: CASRFWDSDGYTF.

V gene TRBV28 combines with J gene TRBJ1-2; D is perhaps TRBD1 (6 bases). Germline CDR1 and CDR2: MDHEN and SYDVKM. The V end lost 3 bases, the J end lost 7 bases, and 12 bases lay between the germline ends. The CDR3 has 13 amino acids. CDR3 sequence: CASSFIGGRGYTF. In DNA, the CDR3 is TGTGCCAGCAGTTTTATTGGGGGCCGTGGCTACACCTTC.

The chain employs TRBV11-2 and TRBJ2-5, with a weak D call TRBD2 (6 bases). This CDR3 has 14 residues. Between the trimmed V and J ends, which lost 3 bases and 6 bases, there was a span of 14 bases. Per the germline V gene, CDR1 is SGHAT and CDR2 is FQNNGV. CDR3 sequence: CASSLGLPGKTQYF. As DNA, the CDR3 is TGTGCCAGCAGCTTGGGACTTCCCGGGAAGACCCAGTACTTC.

J is TRBJ2-7 and V is TRBV29-1, with TRBD2 matching 12 bases. Trimming took 6 bases from V and 6 from J; bases not matched to a gene: 3. CDR3 size: 12 residues. The germline V gene has CDR1 SQVTM and CDR2 ANQGSEA. As DNA, the CDR3 is TGCAGCGTGGGACTAGCGGGCCGCGAGCAGTACTTC. Translating it yields CSVGLAGREQYF.

A remark on this clone: At the DNA level, this CDR3 is encoded by other sequences in the same sample as well. The V gene is TRBV5-1, the J gene TRBJ1-1, with 8 bases matching TRBD1. V lost 3 bases and J lost 5; bases outside the gene matches: 3. Germline assignment: CDR1 SGHRS and CDR2 YFSETQ. CDR3 length: 13 amino acids. The CDR3, as DNA: TGCGCCAGCAGCTCGGACAGGGATACTGAAGCTTTCTTT. It yields the protein CASSSDRDTEAFF.

The chain has TRBV14 and TRBJ1-1; D unresolved. Germline CDR1 reads SGHDN; CDR2 reads FVKESK. Trimming pared 4 bases from V and 0 bases from J, leaving 6 bases between. The CDR3 totals 13 residues. The CDR3, as DNA: TGTGCCAGCAGCCGTATTATGAACACTGAAGCTTTCTTT. It specifies CASSRIMNTEAFF.

CDR3 bases: TGTGCCATCAGTGATCTAGCGACAGATACGCAGTATTTT. Protein product: CAISDLATDTQYF. J is TRBJ2-3 and V is TRBV10-3; maybe TRBD2 (6 bases). This CDR3 region has 13 residues. CDR1 and CDR2 (germline): ENHRY, SYGVKD. Trimming cost V 3 bases and J 3 bases, with 7 bases left between them.

V usage is TRBV5-1 and J usage is TRBJ2-3, with D possibly TRBD2 on 6 matching bases. Germline CDR1 reads SGHRS; CDR2 reads YFSETQ. The CDR3 is 15 residues long. The V end was cut by 0 bases, the J end by 4 bases, with 12 bases between. CDR3 sequence: CASSLGGKLADTQYF. DNA of the CDR3: TGCGCCAGCAGCTTGGGCGGGAAATTAGCAGATACGCAGTATTTT.

The gene calls are TRBV7-3 and TRBJ2-7; TRBD1 agrees at 11 bases. Unmatched junction bases numbered 7, after V lost 2 bases and J lost 1 base. The CDR3 runs 17 residues. Germline V lookup: CDR1 SGHTA, CDR2 FQGTGA. The CDR3 sequence: CASSLGTGGLDSYEQYF. The DNA of the CDR3 is TGTGCCAGCAGCTTAGGGACAGGGGGATTGGATTCCTACGAGCAGTACTTC.

J is TRBJ2-5 and V is TRBV29-1; 7 bases match TRBD1. The CDR3 has 14 amino acids. Germline V lookup: CDR1 SQVTM, CDR2 ANQGSEA. With V trimmed by 7 bases and J by 0 bases, 8 bases remained unmatched. The CDR3 sequence: CSARQGNYQETQYF. The CDR3 DNA sequence: TGCAGCGCCCGACAGGGCAACTACCAAGAGACCCAGTACTTC.

This clone was detected a few times. The chain joins TRBV30 to TRBJ1-6, with D perhaps matching TRBD1 (6 bases). Germline V gene data show CDR1 as GTSNPN and CDR2 as SVGIG (reference sequence). The germline V and J ends were trimmed by 0 bases and 13 bases, with 10 bases remaining between them. CDR3 length: 12 residues. CDR3 in amino acids: CAWSVQGPPLHF. The DNA for the CDR3 is TGTGCCTGGAGTGTACAGGGCCCGCCCCTCCACTTT. The complete variable domain, with remaining parts taken from reference TRBV30 and TRBJ1-6, reads SQTIHQWPATLVQPVGSPLSLECTVEGTSNPNLYWYRQAAGRGLQLLFYSVGIGQISSEVPQNLSASRPQDRQFILSSKKLLLSDSGFYLCAWSVQGPPLHFGNGTRLTVT.